The clone carrying this TCR beta chain was seen ten or more times. Germline is not matched at one junction end, which may reflect a read error. From around 440 ng of RNA, a library with molecular barcoded alpha/delta and beta/gamma adaptors was made. TCRdb itself ran the reads through MiXCR, one entry per CDR3 protein. The sample has under 150,000 distinct CDR3 sequences, roughly 13% seen once; the top ten hold 6.5% to 9%. Germline-derived CDR1 and CDR2 are SNHLY and FYNNEI. This CDR3 is 10 amino acids long. The sample is drawn from a study of read filtering for tumor transcriptome and immune sequencing.

Sequencing used a population of CD138-negative cells sorted from bone marrow. This clonotype was sampled from a donor at least 40 years old with multiple myeloma. The rearrangement joins TRBV2 to TRBJ2-1; D tentatively reads TRBD1 or TRBD2 (5 bases each). CDR3 nucleotide sequence: TGTGCCAGCATGGGACCCCCTCCAGTCTTC. It encodes CASMGPPPVF.